This is a list of T cell receptor beta chains from one sample in a study of cytomegalovirus exposure and HLA in healthy donors. Sequencing used immunoSEQ multiplex PCR; TCRdb keeps in-frame clones, though not all of them. In the table there are 200,000 to 250,000 clones, about 80% of which are singletons. Material for sequencing was PBMCs. The receptors come from a woman in her 40s in good health and CMV-seronegative. The CDR3 runs from the conserved cysteine through the conserved F or W. D genes are given only for firm matches. Part of the rows lack a size; the others show once, few, many or a class for expanded clones.

d_gene	j_gene	v_gene	abundance	CDR3nt	CDR3aa
.	TRBJ1-6	TRBV27	.	TGTGCCAGCAGTGTGACACAGTCCTATAATTCACCCCTCCACTTT	CASSVTQSYNSPLHF
.	TRBJ1-4	TRBV6-1	.	TGTGCCAGCGGGCCCAAGGAAAAACTGTTTTTT	CASGPKEKLFF
.	TRBJ1-5	TRBV2	.	TGTGCCAGCAGTGAAATATCGGGGATTCAGCCCCAGCATTTT	CASSEISGIQPQHF
.	TRBJ2-1	TRBV5-4	.	TGTGCCAGCAGCTTAGGCACCATTGGCGGTGAGCAGTTCTTC	CASSLGTIGGEQFF
.	TRBJ2-2	TRBV5-3	.	TGTGCCAGAAGCCAACAACAGGGTCGGGCCGGGGAGCTGTTTTTT	CARSQQQGRAGELFF
.	TRBJ1-6	TRBV4-2	few	TGTGCCAGCAGCCAAGACATGGGAGTAGGATCACCCCTCCACTTT	CASSQDMGVGSPLHF
TRBD2	TRBJ2-3	TRBV19	.	TGTGCCAGTAGTATGCCCTCAAGACTAGCCTCTTCTGGCACAGATACGCAGTATTTT	CASSMPSRLASSGTDTQYF
TRBD2	TRBJ2-3	TRBV5-1	.	TGCGCCAGCAGCTTGGGAGGACTAGCGGGGGGCAGCACAGATACGCAGTATTTT	CASSLGGLAGGSTDTQYF
.	TRBJ1-6	TRBV6-5	.	TGTGCCAGCAGTTCAGGACAGTGGAATTCACCCCTCCACTTT	CASSSGQWNSPLHF
TRBD2	TRBJ2-3	TRBV9	.	TGTGCCAGCAGCGTCCTAGCGGGGGTGGGAGATACGCAGTATTTT	CASSVLAGVGDTQYF
TRBD1	TRBJ1-6	TRBV4-1	.	TGCGCCAGCAGCCAAGACGGGACAGGGTTTTCACCCCTCCACTTT	CASSQDGTGFSPLHF
.	TRBJ1-3	TRBV7-8	.	TGTGCCAGCAGCTTAGAGGACACGAGCTCTGGAAACACCATATATTTT	CASSLEDTSSGNTIYF
TRBD1	TRBJ2-5	TRBV2	once	TGTGCCAGCAGTGAAGTGGGACAGGGGGCATCTACCCAGTACTTC	CASSEVGQGASTQYF
TRBD2	TRBJ2-7	TRBV27	.	TGTGCCGTCAGCGGGGGCTTCCCCTACGAGCAGTACTTC	CAVSGGFPYEQYF
.	TRBJ2-3	TRBV5-8	.	TGTGCCAGCACCCTGTTAAAACGAGCAGATACGCAGTATTTT	CASTLLKRADTQYF
TRBD2	TRBJ2-7	TRBV19	.	TGTGCCAGTAGTAGCAAACCGGGAGGGGAGCAGTACTTC	CASSSKPGGEQYF
TRBD2	TRBJ2-5	TRBV5-1	.	TGCGCCAGCAGCTTGGCTAGCGGGGGGATGGGCCAGACCCAGTACTTC	CASSLASGGMGQTQYF
TRBD1	TRBJ2-7	TRBV7-9	.	TGTGCCAGCAGCTTAGTTACAGGGGCAACCTACGAGCAGTACTTC	CASSLVTGATYEQYF
TRBD1	TRBJ2-7	TRBV7-9	.	TGTGCCAGCAGCCGGGGTGGGGACAGGTTAAATTACGAGCAGTACTTC	CASSRGGDRLNYEQYF
TRBD1	TRBJ1-2	TRBV5-4	.	TGTGCCAGCAGCCCAGGGGCCCGACAGGGGCACTATGGCTACACCTTC	CASSPGARQGHYGYTF
.	TRBJ2-3	TRBV2	.	TGTGCCAGCAGTGAACGGGAGGATACGCAGTATTTT	CASSEREDTQYF
.	TRBJ2-3	TRBV5-1	.	TGCGCCAGCAGCAGAGGGGACACGGCAGATACGCGGTATTTT	CASSRGDTADTRYF
TRBD1	TRBJ2-7	TRBV2	once	TGTGCCAGCAGTGAGAGGACAGGACCTACCTACGAGCAGTACTTC	CASSERTGPTYEQYF
.	TRBJ1-2	TRBV7-9	.	TGTGCCAGCAGCTTTGCAGGGCAATATGGCTACACCTTC	CASSFAGQYGYTF
.	TRBJ1-2	TRBV4-1	.	TGCGCCAGCAGCCTCCGGACGGACAGCTATGGCTACACCTTC	CASSLRTDSYGYTF
.	TRBJ1-5	TRBV4-3	.	TGCGCCAGCAGCCAAGATCACAGCTTTCAGCCCCAGCATTTT	CASSQDHSFQPQHF
.	TRBJ1-4	TRBV30	.	TGTGCCTGGAGTTCGCAGGGTGTGATCGGACTGTTTTTT	CAWSSQGVIGLFF
.	TRBJ1-1	TRBV19	.	TGTGCCAGTAATGAGGCGGTATGGGTTCTCGGAGCTTTCTTT	CASNEAVWVLGAFF
TRBD1	TRBJ1-2	TRBV9	.	TGTGCCAGCAGCGCTACAGGGGTCTATGGCTACACCTTC	CASSATGVYGYTF
TRBD2	TRBJ2-1	TRBV9	few	TGTGCCAGCAGCTCACTAGCGGGGGGGTTGTACAATGAGCAGTTCTTC	CASSSLAGGLYNEQFF
TRBD1	TRBJ1-1	TRBV4-3	.	TGCGCCAGCAGCCACACAATCCAGGGGGCTGGTAGCACTGAAGCTTTCTTT	CASSHTIQGAGSTEAFF
.	TRBJ1-1	TRBV6-6	few	TGTGCCAGCAGTTACTCCGGTGAAGCTTTCTTT	CASSYSGEAFF
.	TRBJ1-3	TRBV6-1	.	TGTGCCAGCAGTGACCACCCGGGACATACTGGAAACACCATATATTTT	CASSDHPGHTGNTIYF
TRBD1	TRBJ1-1	TRBV28	.	TGTGCCAGCAGTTTTCCCCGTCGGGACAGGGGGGCTACTGAAGCTTTCTTT	CASSFPRRDRGATEAFF
.	TRBJ2-2	TRBV7-9	.	TGTGCCAGCAGCACCCTGGACAGAGTGAAGAACACCGGGGAGCTGTTTTTT	CASSTLDRVKNTGELFF
.	TRBJ1-5	TRBV6-1	.	TGTGCCAGCAGTGAGGTAGGAGAAAAGCCCCAGCATTTT	CASSEVGEKPQHF
TRBD1	TRBJ1-5	TRBV30	.	TGTGCCTGGAGTGTAGGGACAGACAATCAGCCCCAGCATTTT	CAWSVGTDNQPQHF
TRBD1	TRBJ1-2	TRBV15	.	TGTGCCACCAGCAGAGCTCGACGACAGGGGATCAACTATGGCTACACCTTC	CATSRARRQGINYGYTF
.	TRBJ2-7	TRBV7-9	.	TGTGCCAGCAGCGGCGGGACAGTCGACTTCTACGAGCAGTACTTC	CASSGGTVDFYEQYF
.	TRBJ2-5	TRBV7-3	.	TGTGCCAGCAGCCAACAATTTGAAGAGACCCAGTACTTC	CASSQQFEETQYF
TRBD2	TRBJ2-3	TRBV7-8	.	TGTGCCAGCAGCTTAGGGTGGACTAGCGTTGGAGATACGCAGTATTTT	CASSLGWTSVGDTQYF
TRBD2	TRBJ2-1	TRBV6-6	.	TGTGCCAGCAGTTATGGTGGGCTAGCGGGGAGTGAGCAGTTCTTC	CASSYGGLAGSEQFF
.	TRBJ1-6	TRBV7-8	.	TGTGCCAGCGCGGACTATCCGCAGCCCCTCCACTTT	CASADYPQPLHF
TRBD1	TRBJ1-1	TRBV7-9	.	TGTGCCAGCAGCTTAGAGAGGACAGGGTTAACGCCTGAAGCTTTCTTT	CASSLERTGLTPEAFF
.	TRBJ1-4	TRBV7-9	.	TGTGCCAGCAGCGCCCCGGCCGGGACAAATGATGAAAAACTGTTTTTT	CASSAPAGTNDEKLFF
.	TRBJ2-7	TRBV15	.	TGTGCCACCAGCACCGGGACATTTTACGAGCAGTACTTC	CATSTGTFYEQYF
.	TRBJ2-7	TRBV18	.	TGTGCCAGCTCACCATTCAGGGAGGACGAGCAGTACTTC	CASSPFREDEQYF
.	TRBJ2-1	TRBV19	.	TGTGCCAGTAGTATAGTATTTACCGGGTACTCCTACAATGAGCAGTTCTTC	CASSIVFTGYSYNEQFF
TRBD2	TRBJ2-1	TRBV7-6	.	TGTGCCAGCAGTCTCAGGGAGGGCAATGAGCAGTTCTTC	CASSLREGNEQFF
TRBD1	TRBJ1-4	TRBV2	.	TGTGCCAGCAGTGAATGGGCAGGGGGTGAAAAACTGTTTTTT	CASSEWAGGEKLFF
.	TRBJ2-7	TRBV2	.	TGTGCCAGCAGTGAACGGCGGACTTCCTACGAGCAGTACTTC	CASSERRTSYEQYF
.	TRBJ2-1	TRBV7-3	.	TGTGCCAGCAGCCCAGGGCTGGGGGACTCCGTCGCGGGTAATGAGCAGTTCTTC	CASSPGLGDSVAGNEQFF
.	TRBJ1-4	TRBV14	few	TGTGCCAGCAGCCAAGTTGGGAGACGGGATGAAAAACTGTTTTTT	CASSQVGRRDEKLFF
.	TRBJ2-3	TRBV19	.	TGTGCCACCTCCTCCGGGGTCCGGCCAGATACGCAGTATTTT	CATSSGVRPDTQYF
.	TRBJ2-4	TRBV9	.	TGTGCCAGCAGCCTAGGGGACTCCAAAAACATTCAGTACTTC	CASSLGDSKNIQYF
TRBD2	TRBJ2-5	TRBV29-1	.	TGCAGCGTTGACTCCAGCGGGGTTCAAGAGACCCAGTACTTC	CSVDSSGVQETQYF